The clone carrying this T cell receptor (beta chain) was observed many times. As yet, its antigen is unknown. The CDR3 contains 15 residues. V lost 3 bases, J lost 2 bases, and 13 bases lay in between. Germline V gives CDR1 SGHAT, CDR2 FQDESV (reference sequence). The sample is drawn from a study of T cells in Graves' hyperthyroidism and ophthalmopathy. Using RNA transcripts as the source, TCR beta CDR3 regions were amplified. During a first-round RT-PCR of the TCR CDR3, the HTBI primer set was used. TCRdb re-derived calls from the multiplex PCR reads in MiXCR, one entry per CDR3 protein. Seen here are hundreds of thousands of distinct CDR3 sequences, roughly 15% observed once, and the top ten hold 3.5% to 4.5%. Study conclusions and caveats: Within blood appeared most thyroid clonotypes that had expanded above 0.001.

Together with thyroid ultrasound, orbital computed tomography, serum thyroxine and TRAb, clinical symptoms were used for diagnoses. The origin of this receptor is a woman aged 40 to 50 with Graves' ophthalmopathy. The rearrangement joins TRBV11-1 to TRBJ1-2; no definite D call. The source material was blood. CDR3 amino acids: CASSLGLAENYGYTF. The CDR3, as DNA: TGTGCCAGCAGCTTGGGTCTGGCGGAGAACTATGGCTACACCTTC.